This T cell receptor beta chain is from a study of identical twins listed by TCRdb under 2016. Context from the whole study: To test whether fetal clonotypes persist, the study used deep sequencing on TCR alpha and beta repertoires from monozygotic twins, unrelated adults of various ages, and cord blood. Replicate twin experiments were performed at different times using different library preparation protocols to rule out contamination. What the work shows at the level of the full study, not this receptor alone: Because the same donors could not be followed over many years, conclusions were based on cross-sectional statistical analysis. In beta out-of-frame sequences, excess twin sharing was weaker, because having fewer shared sequences lowered the signal-to-noise ratio. Abundant cord blood beta clonotypes had fewer insertions, young adult naive repertoires showed a similar but weaker trend, and memory repertoires showed no such trend. Compared with coincidental sharing between unrelated individuals, an excess of low generation-probability sequences was observed among out-of-frame TCR alpha sequences shared between twins. Zero-insertion analyses could be partly confounded by invariant T cells such as MAIT and iNKT, though diverse VJ usage argued against such confounding for most clonotypes. Recombination models systematically underestimated out-of-frame TCR alpha sharing in monozygotic twins but agreed with sharing between unrelated individuals.

Every donor in the study was a healthy Caucasian. The method was 5' RACE. Sequencing used an Illumina HiSeq 2000. A universal primer binding site was introduced by template switching, and a unique molecular identifier was present in the final cDNA, enabling accurate counting of TCR cDNA molecules. Specific primers in the conserved constant-segment region were used to synthesize first-strand cDNA for the TCR alpha and beta chains. To control for contamination, each cDNA library was double barcoded with a SMART-Mk sample barcode plus Illumina barcodes. Two successive PCR steps introduced TruSeq adapter sequences along with Illumina sample barcodes. TCR alpha and beta cDNA libraries were sequenced on the Illumina HiSeq platform with custom primers. Per the authors' processing: MiGEC was used to process raw reads and extract unique molecular identifiers, and MiXCR was used to find CDR3 positions. For each individual, recombination models were inferred using an EM algorithm with the repgenHMM and IGoR tools. Shared clonotypes were analyzed with the tcR package in R, and sharing was normalized by the product of cloneset sizes. To study raw recombination free of thymic and clonal selection effects, out-of-frame nonproductive sequences were analyzed. Using fastp trimming at Q25 and MiXCR clonotype assembly, TCRdb reanalyzed the public sequencing data and kept in-frame beta chains. Each CDR3 protein appears once, grouped with its most common genes and DNA. TCRdb assigned the V and J calls; the authors' analysis was not used. The sample data list 1,800,000 or so distinct CDR3 sequences, and under 35% of these were observed just once. The top ten clonotypes cover 0.25% to 0.3% of the sample.

With regard to this clonotype: This receptor's antigen is unknown. Base-call qualities are not available, and no considerably larger clone is one nucleotide away.

The CDR1 and CDR2 encoded by the germline V gene are MDHEN and SYDVKM. The CDR3 has 15 amino acids, counting the end cysteine and phenylalanine. The entry retains the CDR3 DNA only, 45 bases that are in frame from base 1. V loses 2 bases of germline sequence and J loses 4 bases, and the interval between the two ends is 12 bases. The sequence was obtained from a newborn girl in good health. The V and J segments used are TRBV28 and TRBJ1-5; TRBD1 could be the D gene, as 6 bases match. Input material: cord blood. At the DNA level, the sequence is TGTGCCAGCAGTTTAGGGGTCAGGGGAAATCAGCCCCAGCATTTT. The encoded protein is CASSLGVRGNQPQHF.